Shown below are 30 T cell receptor beta chains from a single sample sequenced in a study of monozygotic twins with cystic fibrosis. Assay used: immunoSEQ multiplex PCR; TCRdb lists only in-frame clones, some missing. This table has around 30,000 clones, approximately 96% appearing once. Input material: blood. Receptors originate from a girl under 10 years old with cystic fibrosis.

This clone was found a few times. This rearrangement joins TRBV5-1 to TRBJ2-3; 8 bases agree with TRBD2. CDR1 is SGHRS and CDR2 is YFSETQ in the germline V gene. With V trimmed by 1 base and J by 2 bases, 3 bases remained unmatched. The length of the CDR3 is 15 residues. The CDR3 sequence: CASSLSGRTTDTQYF. The CDR3 region has the DNA TGCGCCAGCAGCTTGAGCGGGAGAACCACAGATACGCAGTATTTT.

A remark on this clone: Relative to the germline gene, one junction end is altered; a read error may explain this. CDR3 loop: CASVLFLGAGPHTDTQYF. The DNA of the CDR3 is TGTGCTAGTGTTTTGTTCTTGGGGGCGGGCCCACACACAGATACGCAGTATTTT. This rearrangement joins TRBV12-5 to TRBJ2-3; D is possibly TRBD1 (6 bases). The V gene's germline CDR1 is LGHNT and CDR2 FRNRAP. The CDR3 loop spans 18 amino acids.

CDR3 bases: TGTGCCAGCTCGGTCGGGACAACCTACGAGCAGTACTTC. It codes for CASSVGTTYEQYF. The chain recombines TRBV25-1 with TRBJ2-7; a weak D match, TRBD1 (6 bases). Trimming took 8 bases from V and 2 from J, leaving 13 bases between them. CDR1 and CDR2 from the germline V gene are MGHDK and SYGVNS. CDR3 length equals 13 residues.

The gene calls are TRBV5-3 and TRBJ1-1; D remains unclear. TRBV5-3 is treated as an ORF (open reading frame) with a function not yet certain. The germline V and J ends were trimmed by 7 bases and 3 bases, with 19 bases remaining between them. CDR3 length: 15 residues. The CDR3 loop reads CARVSNAASYTEAFF. DNA of the CDR3: TGTGCCAGAGTGTCGAATGCAGCCAGCTACACTGAAGCTTTCTTT.

The chain links TRBV11-2 to TRBJ2-2; 11 bases agree with TRBD2. Trimming removed 4 bases from V and 3 bases from J; junction bases left unmatched: 4. Germline assignment: CDR1 SGHAT and CDR2 FQNNGV. The CDR3 contains 16 residues. The CDR3 region is CASSSLSGRDTGELFF. In nucleotides, the CDR3 is TGTGCCAGCAGCTCGCTTAGCGGGAGGGACACCGGGGAGCTGTTTTTT.

The rearrangement links TRBV6-5 to TRBJ1-2; D is undetermined. Germline V CDR1 and CDR2: MNHEY, SVGAGI. The CDR3 length is 14 residues. With 2 bases removed from V and 3 bases from J, the gap between germline ends came to 10 bases. The chain's CDR3 is CASSYGGQHYGYTF. DNA of the CDR3: TGTGCCAGCAGTTACGGCGGGCAACACTATGGCTACACCTTC.

This chain joins TRBV6-1 and TRBJ2-7; 9 bases align to TRBD2. Germline V CDR1 and CDR2: MNHNS, SASEGT. The CDR3 runs to 15 residues. The V and J ends lost 5 bases and 3 bases, in that order; junction bases with no gene match: 8. The DNA for the CDR3 is TGTGCCAGCAGTCTAGCGGGAAGACCTGGCTACGAGCAGTACTTC. The encoded protein is CASSLAGRPGYEQYF.

This chain links TRBV5-6 with TRBJ1-2, with TRBD1 matching over 7 bases. The length of the CDR3 is 13 residues. Germline trimming cut 4 bases from V and 4 bases from J; bases unmatched to any gene: 4. From germline, CDR1 is SGHDT and CDR2 YYEEEE. The CDR3 reads CASSETGSYGYTF. The DNA of the CDR3 is TGTGCCAGCAGCGAGACAGGGTCCTATGGCTACACCTTC.

This chain joins TRBV5-1 and TRBJ2-5, with 12 positions matching TRBD1. V lost 4 bases, J lost 4 bases, and 8 bases stayed unmatched. This CDR3 is built from 16 residues. Germline lookup yields CDR1 SGHRS and CDR2 YFSETQ. The CDR3 reads CASSPEGQGARETQYF. Written as DNA, the CDR3 is TGCGCCAGCAGCCCGGAGGGACAGGGGGCCCGAGAGACCCAGTACTTC.

V gene TRBV20-1 combines with J gene TRBJ1-1; D not resolved. Germline CDR1 is DFQATT and CDR2 is SNEGSKA (reference sequence). The CDR3 spans 11 residues. V gave up 1 base and J gave up 1 base, with 1 base separating them. DNA for the CDR3: TGCAGTGCTAGAGGGAACACTGAAGCTTTCTTT. Encoded protein: CSARGNTEAFF.

The chain recombines TRBV7-2 with TRBJ2-7; 11 bases match TRBD2. The CDR3 extends over 16 amino acids. Germline values: CDR1 SGHTA, CDR2 FQGNSA. Trimming cost V 4 bases and J 2 bases; bases outside gene matches: 7. The CDR3: CASSSGLAGLTYEQYF. CDR3 bases: TGTGCCAGCAGCTCCGGACTAGCGGGCCTCACCTACGAGCAGTACTTC.

The chain combines TRBV28 with TRBJ1-2; D may be TRBD1 (5 bases). Trimming cost V 3 bases and J 8 bases, with 22 bases left between them. Germline CDR1 MDHEN, CDR2 SYDVKM. The length of the CDR3 is 16 residues. The CDR3 sequence is CASSFTGLAGEGGYTF. CDR3 DNA: TGTGCCAGCAGTTTCACTGGACTAGCGGGAGAGGGGGGCTACACCTTC.

Here the CDR3 reads CASSYGSYEQYF. Here the CDR3 DNA reads TGTGCCAGCAGCTACGGGTCCTACGAGCAGTACTTC. The chain combines TRBV7-9 with TRBJ2-7; no firm D call. Trimming removed 4 bases at V and 1 base at J, with 5 bases between. The germline CDR1 and CDR2 sequences are SEHNR and FQNEAQ (reference sequence). This CDR3 is built from 12 residues.

The V call is TRBV6-1, the J call TRBJ2-3, with TRBD2 identical over 8 bases. Germline V lookup: CDR1 MNHNS, CDR2 SASEGT. The CDR3 spans 14 residues. V shed 8 bases, J shed 5 bases, and the junction held 9 bases outside the gene matches. CDR3 sequence: CASSPATSGDTQYF. The CDR3 DNA reads TGTGCCAGCTCCCCCGCTACTAGCGGAGATACGCAGTATTTT.

This clone was seen a single time. The chain joins TRBV9 to TRBJ2-3; D might be TRBD1 or TRBD2, each matching 5 bases. The CDR3 loop spans 14 amino acids. V was clipped by 5 bases and J by 2 bases, with 12 bases between them. Per germline, CDR1 SGDLS and CDR2 YYNGEE. The CDR3 region has the DNA TGTGCCAGCAGTGCGAAGGGACCCACAGATACGCAGTATTTT. Protein: CASSAKGPTDTQYF.

The chain recombines TRBV9 with TRBJ2-1; D is possibly TRBD1 (5 bases). This CDR3 contains 12 residues. Germline V gives CDR1 SGDLS, CDR2 YYNGEE. V was clipped by 0 bases and J by 10 bases, with 8 bases between them. The CDR3 is CASSVDRGEQFF. DNA of the CDR3: TGTGCCAGCAGCGTAGATAGGGGCGAGCAGTTCTTC.

The rearrangement joins TRBV27 to TRBJ2-7; maybe TRBD2 (7 bases). The CDR3 covers 15 residues. The germline gives CDR1 MNHEY, CDR2 SMNVEV (reference sequence). The V end lost 8 bases, the J end lost 4 bases, and 21 bases lay between the germline ends. In DNA, the CDR3 is TGTGCCAGCCGCTACCGCGGGGGCGCGTCTTACGAGCAGTACTTC. As protein: CASRYRGGASYEQYF.

The CDR3 region has the DNA TGTGCCTGTCTTTTGCACGGGGAGCTGTTTTTT. Amino acids: CACLLHGELFF. V usage is TRBV30 and J usage is TRBJ2-2; no firm D call. V lost 6 bases and J lost 7, with 9 bases in between. CDR1 and CDR2 (germline): GTSNPN, SVGIG (reference sequence). The CDR3 length is 11 residues.

This sequence joins TRBV30 and TRBJ1-6, with a possible D match to TRBD1 (5 bases). Between the trimmed V and J ends, which lost 8 bases and 7 bases, there was a span of 12 bases. The CDR3 sequence is 12 residues long. Germline CDR1 and CDR2: GTSNPN and SVGIG (reference sequence). CDR3 nucleotide sequence: TGTGCCGCGGGACGGGAAAATTCACCCCTCCACTTT. It specifies CAAGRENSPLHF.

DNA for the CDR3: TGTGCCAGCAGCCCTCAAGACTCCTACAATGAGCAGTTCTTC. As protein: CASSPQDSYNEQFF. The V gene is TRBV4-2, the J gene TRBJ2-1; D not certain. The CDR3 runs to 14 residues. Trimming pared 4 bases from V and 0 bases from J, leaving 7 bases between. The germline CDR1 and CDR2 sequences are LGHNA and YNFKEQ.

The chain couples TRBV5-6 to TRBJ1-4, with D perhaps matching TRBD1 (6 bases). Germline V lookup: CDR1 SGHDT, CDR2 YYEEEE. V was trimmed by 4 bases and J by 2 bases, leaving 12 bases between them. This CDR3 has 15 residues. The CDR3 DNA is TGTGCCAGCAGCCTGCCGGACAGCACTAATGAAAAACTGTTTTTT. It encodes CASSLPDSTNEKLFF.

The chain recombines TRBV6-1 with TRBJ2-7, with unresolved D. Per germline, CDR1 MNHNS and CDR2 SASEGT. CDR3 size: 12 residues. Trimming removed 6 bases from V and 9 bases from J, with 15 bases in between. The CDR3 nucleotides read TGTGCCAGCAGCCTCGATCTGGCGACGCAGTACTTC. Protein sequence: CASSLDLATQYF.

The V gene is TRBV4-1, the J gene TRBJ1-5; 7 nucleotides agree with TRBD1. Germline V gene lookup returns CDR1 MGHRA and CDR2 YSYEKL. The CDR3 length is 15 residues. V was pared by 5 bases and J by 4 bases, with 8 bases of the junction left unmatched. The CDR3, as DNA: TGCGCCAGCAGCGGCATACAGGGGTCTAATCAGCCCCAGCATTTT. It is translated as CASSGIQGSNQPQHF.

This clone was picked up one time. This chain links TRBV4-1 with TRBJ1-5; 8 bases fit TRBD1. J lost 4 bases, V lost 4 bases, and 12 bases had no gene match. Germline V gene data show CDR1 as MGHRA and CDR2 as YSYEKL. The CDR3 is 17 residues long. CDR3 coding DNA: TGCGCCAGCAGCCGGACCCCAGGGGGCCCCGCGAATCAGCCCCAGCATTTT. It encodes CASSRTPGGPANQPQHF.

CDR3 region: CASTVSAGNNEQFF. CDR3 bases: TGTGCCTCCACGGTGTCAGCGGGTAACAATGAGCAGTTCTTC. V is TRBV6-6 and J is TRBJ2-1; TRBD2 might be the D (6 bases). V was clipped by 11 bases and J by 5 bases, with 19 bases between them. The CDR3 is made up of 14 amino acids. Germline-derived CDR1 and CDR2 are MNHNY and SVGAGI (reference sequence).

V and J are TRBV19 and TRBJ1-5; a possible D gene is TRBD1 (5 bases). Germline assignment: CDR1 LNHDA and CDR2 SQIVND (reference sequence). The CDR3 loop spans 15 amino acids. Trimming took off 0 bases at V and 9 bases at J, with 15 bases between the two ends. The CDR3: CASSIETTVWGPQHF. The CDR3 DNA follows: TGTGCCAGTAGTATAGAAACGACAGTGTGGGGGCCCCAGCATTTT.

CDR3 region: CASSVRTGKGETQYF. The CDR3 DNA reads as TGTGCCAGCAGCGTCCGGACGGGGAAAGGAGAGACCCAGTACTTC. The chain links TRBV5-8 to TRBJ2-5; a weak D match, TRBD2 (5 bases). V dropped 4 bases and J dropped 4 bases, with 17 bases sitting between them. Germline CDR1 reads SGHTS; CDR2 reads YDEGEE. This CDR3 has 15 residues.

This clone was observed a single time. This sequence joins TRBV5-4 and TRBJ2-3; TRBD2 agrees at 7 bases. After removal of 0 bases from V and 8 bases from J, the junction contained 0 bases not matched to a gene. CDR1 and CDR2 (germline): SGHNT, YYREEE (reference sequence). CDR3 size: 12 residues. The CDR3, as DNA: TGTGCCAGCAGCTTGGCGGGAGGTACGCAGTATTTT. Its protein is CASSLAGGTQYF.

This chain joins TRBV6-5 and TRBJ1-3, with D maybe TRBD1 (5 bases). This CDR3 is 15 amino acids long. Trimming took off 6 bases at V and 0 bases at J, with 12 bases between the two ends. Germline V gene sequence: CDR1 MNHEY, CDR2 SVGAGI. The chain's CDR3 is CASSSGASSGNTIYF. As DNA, the CDR3 is TGTGCCAGCAGCTCCGGGGCGTCCTCTGGAAACACCATATATTTT.

The chain recombines TRBV19 with TRBJ1-5; unclear D gene. The CDR3 covers 14 residues. The V and J ends lost 5 bases and 2 bases respectively, with 10 bases between them. Germline-derived CDR1 and CDR2 are LNHDA and SQIVND (reference sequence). The CDR3, as DNA: TGTGCCAGTAGTTTGTTTGACGGCAATCAGCCCCAGCATTTT. Its protein is CASSLFDGNQPQHF. The full variable domain, completed using reference TRBV19 and TRBJ1-5, is DGGITQSPKYLFRKEGQNVTLSCEQNLNHDAMYWYRQDPGQGLRLIYYSQIVNDFQKGDIAEGYSVSREKKESFPLTVTSAQKNPTAFYLCASSLFDGNQPQHFGDGTRLSIL.